These 2 T cell receptor beta chains originate from one sample sequenced in a study of cytomegalovirus exposure and HLA in healthy donors. The PCR was carried out with 60 Vbeta primers and 13 Jbeta primers. Here immunoSEQ multiplex PCR was the method, and the copy in TCRdb shows in-frame clones only, minus some. Recorded for this sample: fewer than 200,000 clones. Sequenced input: PBMCs. The receptor source for this set is an older woman in good health and CMV-seronegative.

The chain joins TRBV5-1 to TRBJ2-7; D call uncertain. V was shortened by 4 bases and J by 11 bases, with 19 bases between the two germline ends. CDR3 length: 13 residues. In germline, CDR1 is SGHRS, CDR2 YFSETQ. The CDR3 protein is CASSGTTTPPEYF. CDR3 DNA sequence: TGCGCCAGCAGCGGAACGACGACTCCCCCGGAGTACTTC. The full variable domain, in which reference TRBV5-1 and TRBJ2-7 provide the parts outside the CDR3, is KAGVTQTPRYLIKTRGQQVTLSCSPISGHRSVSWYQQTPGQGLQFLFEYFSETQRNKGNFPGRFSGRQFSNSRSEMNVSTLELGDSALYLCASSGTTTPPEYFGPGTRLTVT.

The V and J genes are TRBV18 and TRBJ1-3; 8 bases fit TRBD1. CDR3 length equals 16 residues. CDR1 is KGHSH, CDR2 LQKENI, per germline. The V segment lost 4 bases and the J segment 4 bases; nucleotides outside the gene matches: 9. CDR3 sequence (DNA): TGTGCCAGCTCACGCGACCTGACAGGGGAAGGAAACACCATATATTTT. Translated: CASSRDLTGEGNTIYF.